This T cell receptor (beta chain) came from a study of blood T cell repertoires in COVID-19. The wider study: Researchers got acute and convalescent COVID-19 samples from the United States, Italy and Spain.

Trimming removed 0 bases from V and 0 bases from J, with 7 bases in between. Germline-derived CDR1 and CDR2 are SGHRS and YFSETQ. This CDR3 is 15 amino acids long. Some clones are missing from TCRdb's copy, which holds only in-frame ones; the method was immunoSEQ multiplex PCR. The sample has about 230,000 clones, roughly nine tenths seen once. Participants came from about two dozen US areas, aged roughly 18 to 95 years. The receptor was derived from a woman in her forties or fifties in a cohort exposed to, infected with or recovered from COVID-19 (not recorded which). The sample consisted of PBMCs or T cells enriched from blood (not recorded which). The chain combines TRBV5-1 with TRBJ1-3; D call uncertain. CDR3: CASSLGAISGNTIYF. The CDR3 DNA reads TGCGCCAGCAGCTTGGGGGCAATCTCTGGAAACACCATATATTTT.